This T cell receptor (beta chain) was captured in a study of CD8 T cells in ankylosing spondylitis. The CDR3 adds up to 12 amino acids, both ends counted. CDR1 is DFQATT and CDR2 is SNEGSKA in the germline V gene (reference sequence). Notes on this clonotype: A much larger clone is a single base away; this may be a read error. This CDR3 fails to terminate in the conserved phenylalanine or tryptophan, so it likely reflects a read error. Because the CDR3's place on the DNA is in doubt, the DNA is left out and the CDR3 is given as listed by TCRdb.

TCRdb independently ran MiXCR on the 5' RACE reads; one entry per CDR3 protein. The table shows around 250,000 distinct CDR3 sequences, with roughly 10% occurring only once. The receptor was derived from a male donor with ankylosing spondylitis or in good health (not recorded which). Sequenced sample: blood, either unsorted or a sorted T cell fraction (not recorded which). The rearrangement uses TRBV20-1 and TRBJ1-1; the table's D call, TRBD1, was not checked against the DNA. The CDR3 is CSARGPGQLFFL.